These T cell receptor beta chains were read from a single sample in a study of cytomegalovirus exposure and HLA in healthy donors. The method was immunoSEQ multiplex PCR; TCRdb's version includes in-frame clones alone and lacks a portion of them. The sample carries 85,000 to 130,000 clones, about 77% recorded once. Specimen: PBMCs. The receptors were gathered from a woman in her fifties or sixties in good health and CMV-seropositive. Each CDR3 is given with its conserved first and last residue. Fields, in order: J gene, V gene, D gene, clone size, CDR3 protein, CDR3 DNA. D genes are given only for firm matches. Clone size is shown for a subset of rows, as once, few, many or a class of expanded clone.

J: TRBJ1-2
V: TRBV21-1
D: .
size: .
CDR3: CASIQQLGTSRYGYTF
DNA: TGTGCCAGCATCCAACAACTCGGGACATCCCGCTATGGCTACACCTTC

J: TRBJ2-1
V: TRBV29-1
D: TRBD2
size: few
CDR3: CSVFYSGTSSEQFF
DNA: TGCAGCGTTTTCTACAGCGGGACTAGCAGTGAGCAGTTCTTC

J: TRBJ1-1
V: TRBV5-4
D: .
size: .
CDR3: CASGKQAGETEAFF
DNA: TGTGCCAGCGGAAAACAGGCAGGAGAAACTGAAGCTTTCTTT

J: TRBJ2-1
V: TRBV19
D: .
size: .
CDR3: CASTPLQGNEQFF
DNA: TGTGCCAGTACCCCCTTACAGGGCAATGAGCAGTTCTTC

J: TRBJ2-7
V: TRBV18
D: TRBD1
size: once
CDR3: CASSPTGQEVYEQYF
DNA: TGTGCCAGCTCCCCAACGGGACAGGAAGTCTACGAGCAGTACTTC

J: TRBJ1-4
V: TRBV6-6
D: .
size: .
CDR3: CASTWGEKLFF
DNA: TGTGCCAGCACTTGGGGCGAAAAACTGTTTTTT

J: TRBJ1-5
V: TRBV2
D: .
size: .
CDR3: CASRLNSNQPQHF
DNA: TGTGCCAGCAGATTAAATAGCAATCAGCCCCAGCATTTT

J: TRBJ1-2
V: TRBV6-1
D: .
size: .
CDR3: CASSELNREGYTF
DNA: TGTGCCAGCAGTGAACTGAACAGGGAGGGCTACACCTTC

J: TRBJ1-1
V: TRBV5-1
D: .
size: .
CDR3: CASSLAWGGGDTEAFF
DNA: TGCGCCAGCAGCTTGGCTTGGGGGGGAGGGGACACTGAAGCTTTCTTT

J: TRBJ2-7
V: TRBV29-1
D: TRBD1
size: .
CDR3: CSVEETGSSYEQYF
DNA: TGCAGCGTTGAAGAGACAGGGAGCTCCTACGAGCAGTACTTC

J: TRBJ2-1
V: TRBV6-1
D: .
size: .
CDR3: CASSEGGSYNEQFF
DNA: TGTGCCAGCAGTGAAGGAGGATCCTACAATGAGCAGTTCTTC

J: TRBJ2-5
V: TRBV2
D: TRBD1
size: .
CDR3: CASTGQIQETQYF
DNA: TGTGCCAGCACGGGACAGATCCAAGAGACCCAGTACTTC

J: TRBJ2-7
V: TRBV7-2
D: .
size: .
CDR3: CASSSLSSYEQYF
DNA: TGTGCCAGCAGCTCGTTGAGCTCCTACGAGCAGTACTTC

J: TRBJ2-7
V: TRBV11-1
D: TRBD1
size: .
CDR3: CASSPSPRQGATYEQYF
DNA: TGTGCCAGCAGCCCCTCCCCCCGGCAGGGGGCCACCTACGAGCAGTACTTC

J: TRBJ2-1
V: TRBV4-2
D: .
size: .
CDR3: CASSQGGGDEQFF
DNA: TGTGCCAGCAGCCAAGGGGGCGGGGATGAGCAGTTCTTC

J: TRBJ2-5
V: TRBV2
D: TRBD2
size: .
CDR3: CASSRTSGSGETQYF
DNA: TGTGCCAGCAGTCGGACTAGCGGGAGTGGGGAGACCCAGTACTTC

J: TRBJ1-2
V: TRBV30
D: .
size: .
CDR3: CAWRFGTSYGYTF
DNA: TGTGCCTGGAGATTCGGGACAAGCTATGGCTACACCTTC

J: TRBJ1-1
V: TRBV19
D: .
size: .
CDR3: CASNLNWQGLMNTEAFF
DNA: TGTGCCAGTAACCTAAATTGGCAGGGGCTAATGAACACTGAAGCTTTCTTT

J: TRBJ1-3
V: TRBV19
D: .
size: .
CDR3: CASTPGRGVSGNTIYF
DNA: TGTGCCAGTACCCCGGGGAGGGGCGTCTCTGGAAACACCATATATTTT

J: TRBJ1-1
V: TRBV4-2
D: TRBD1
size: once
CDR3: CASSQARQGKYTEAFF
DNA: TGTGCCAGCAGCCAAGCAAGACAGGGGAAGTACACTGAAGCTTTCTTT

J: TRBJ1-5
V: TRBV2
D: .
size: .
CDR3: CASTRDGGARQPQHF
DNA: TGTGCCAGCACCCGAGACGGGGGGGCCCGGCAGCCCCAGCATTTT

J: TRBJ2-7
V: TRBV9
D: TRBD2
size: .
CDR3: CASSPGLAGAYEQYF
DNA: TGTGCCAGCAGCCCCGGACTAGCGGGAGCCTACGAGCAGTACTTC

J: TRBJ1-1
V: TRBV7-9
D: TRBD1
size: .
CDR3: CASSLVGQNLEAFF
DNA: TGTGCCAGCAGCTTGGTGGGACAGAACCTCGAAGCTTTCTTT

J: TRBJ1-1
V: TRBV5-1
D: .
size: .
CDR3: CASSFNRLSHTEAFF
DNA: TGCGCCAGCAGCTTTAACAGGCTATCGCACACTGAAGCTTTCTTT

J: TRBJ2-7
V: TRBV6-9
D: .
size: .
CDR3: CASSYPPLREQYF
DNA: TGTGCCAGCAGTTACCCCCCTCTCAGGGAGCAGTACTTC

J: TRBJ2-7
V: TRBV7-9
D: TRBD1
size: .
CDR3: CSSSFGTAYEQYF
DNA: TGTTCCAGCAGCTTCGGGACAGCCTACGAGCAGTACTTC

J: TRBJ2-2
V: TRBV6-5
D: .
size: few
CDR3: CASSPGNTGELFF
DNA: TGTGCCAGCAGTCCCGGGAACACCGGGGAGCTGTTTTTT

J: TRBJ2-7
V: TRBV19
D: .
size: .
CDR3: CASSMFWGELSYEQYF
DNA: TGTGCCAGTAGTATGTTCTGGGGAGAGCTCTCCTACGAGCAGTACTTC

J: TRBJ2-7
V: TRBV27
D: TRBD1
size: .
CDR3: CASSSPGTGYYEQYF
DNA: TGTGCCAGCAGTTCCCCCGGGACAGGGTACTACGAGCAGTACTTC

J: TRBJ2-1
V: TRBV6-4
D: .
size: .
CDR3: CASSDGRNEQFF
DNA: TGTGCCAGCAGTGATGGGAGGAATGAGCAGTTCTTC

J: TRBJ1-5
V: TRBV5-5
D: TRBD1
size: .
CDR3: CASSLGDRENQPQHF
DNA: TGTGCCAGCAGCCTGGGGGACAGGGAGAATCAGCCCCAGCATTTT

J: TRBJ1-1
V: TRBV2
D: .
size: .
CDR3: CARVQMNTEAFF
DNA: TGTGCCAGGGTACAAATGAACACTGAAGCTTTCTTT

J: TRBJ1-2
V: TRBV5-4
D: .
size: .
CDR3: CASSPPGLGRRLNYGYTF
DNA: TGTGCCAGCAGCCCACCCGGGCTGGGGAGAAGACTTAACTATGGCTACACCTTC

J: TRBJ1-2
V: TRBV15
D: .
size: .
CDR3: CATSRDPQGGYGYTF
DNA: TGTGCCACCAGCAGAGATCCCCAGGGAGGCTATGGCTACACCTTC

J: TRBJ2-5
V: TRBV4-1
D: TRBD2
size: .
CDR3: CASSQGTSGRKETQYF
DNA: TGCGCCAGCAGCCAAGGGACTAGCGGGAGAAAAGAGACCCAGTACTTC

J: TRBJ1-1
V: TRBV11-2
D: TRBD1
size: .
CDR3: CASSTLDRGTEAFF
DNA: TGTGCCAGCAGCACCCTCGACAGGGGGACTGAAGCTTTCTTT

J: TRBJ2-1
V: TRBV30
D: .
size: .
CDR3: CACLIAEGYNEQFF
DNA: TGTGCCTGCTTGATCGCGGAAGGCTACAATGAGCAGTTCTTC

J: TRBJ2-5
V: TRBV19
D: TRBD2
size: .
CDR3: CASSKEPSGTSALPFQETQYF
DNA: TGTGCCAGTAGTAAGGAACCTTCCGGGACTAGCGCCTTACCCTTCCAAGAGACCCAGTACTTC

J: TRBJ1-1
V: TRBV7-9
D: .
size: few
CDR3: CSSSSGQSF
DNA: TGTTCCAGCAGCTCCGGACAGAGCTTT

J: TRBJ2-7
V: TRBV11-2
D: .
size: .
CDR3: CASSFSGRGSYEQYF
DNA: TGTGCCAGCAGCTTTTCTGGGCGGGGCTCCTACGAGCAGTACTTC

J: TRBJ2-1
V: TRBV6-6
D: TRBD2
size: few
CDR3: CASSSAGGYNEQFF
DNA: TGTGCCAGCAGTTCCGCGGGGGGGTACAATGAGCAGTTCTTC

J: TRBJ2-3
V: TRBV7-6
D: TRBD1
size: .
CDR3: CASSLLQGYGDTQYF
DNA: TGTGCCAGCAGTTTGCTACAGGGGTACGGAGATACGCAGTATTTT

J: TRBJ2-7
V: TRBV28
D: TRBD2
size: .
CDR3: CASSLGLAGGSEQYF
DNA: TGTGCCAGCAGTTTGGGACTAGCGGGAGGTTCCGAGCAGTACTTC

J: TRBJ2-7
V: TRBV5-6
D: .
size: .
CDR3: CASSLANFARVLSYEQYF
DNA: TGTGCCAGCAGCTTGGCCAACTTCGCTCGGGTTCTATCCTACGAGCAGTACTTC

J: TRBJ2-3
V: TRBV30
D: .
size: .
CDR3: CAWATGTDTQYF
DNA: TGTGCCTGGGCCACAGGCACAGATACGCAGTATTTT

J: TRBJ1-2
V: TRBV27
D: .
size: few
CDR3: CASSLRSGGLGYGYTF
DNA: TGTGCCAGCAGTCTCCGGAGTGGAGGGTTAGGCTATGGCTACACCTTC

J: TRBJ2-5
V: TRBV5-6
D: TRBD1
size: .
CDR3: CASSSVPGQGRETQYF
DNA: TGTGCCAGCAGCTCCGTTCCGGGACAGGGTAGGGAGACCCAGTACTTC

J: TRBJ1-1
V: TRBV7-9
D: .
size: .
CDR3: CASSLMALGNTEAFF
DNA: TGTGCCAGCAGCTTAATGGCCCTTGGGAACACTGAAGCTTTCTTT

J: TRBJ1-1
V: TRBV6-5
D: TRBD1
size: .
CDR3: CASTQTGGDTEAFF
DNA: TGTGCCAGCACACAGACAGGGGGAGACACTGAAGCTTTCTTT

J: TRBJ1-6
V: TRBV6-5
D: .
size: .
CDR3: CASSYSGRGYNSPLHF
DNA: TGTGCCAGCAGTTACTCTGGGCGCGGGTATAATTCACCCCTCCACTTT